This TCR beta chain was captured by sequencing in a study of T cells after yellow fever vaccination (dated 2019 in TCRdb). Background for the entire study: Libraries from fractions with low cell numbers were prepared with the SMART-Seq v4 Ultra Low Input RNA kit. Two healthy male donors, one aged 18 to 30 and one aged 30 to 40 years, were included in the cohort. Bulk TCR alpha and beta repertoires were sequenced longitudinally to track T-cell clones before and after primary and booster YFV17D yellow fever vaccination. Bulk PBMC replicates and cell subsets were isolated from blood drawn at multiple timepoints before and after both primary and secondary immunization.

The sample's treatment or condition label, in plain terms: live attenuated yellow fever vaccine strain. A standard Ficoll-Paque protocol was used to isolate PBMCs from peripheral blood. Dynabeads CD4 and CD8 positive selection kits were used to isolate the CD4 and CD8 T-cell fractions. TriZol was used to extract RNA from bulk PBMCs, from CD4 and CD8 fractions, and from dextramer-positive and dextramer-negative fractions. Points on this clonotype: No cognate antigen has been identified for it. Base qualities are not at hand, and no much larger clone is one base apart.

These reads were obtained on an Illumina NovaSeq 6000. TCR cDNA was synthesized by 5'RACE template switching, which introduced a universal primer site and unique molecular identifiers. Priming of cDNA synthesis was performed from both the TCR alpha and TCR beta constant segments. Library amplification involved two PCR steps, and the second step added sample barcodes and sequencing adapters. Sequencing of the libraries was done on either Illumina HiSeq 2500 (2x100 bp) or NovaSeq (2x150 bp). Turning to the authors' computational methods: MIGEC was used to demultiplex reads and collapse the reads into UMI consensus sequences, and MiXCR was used for V(D)J alignment. Vaccine-responding clonotypes were defined with edgeR using replicate PBMC samples, requiring FDR below 0.01 and a log2 fold change above 5 up to day 15. Bulk clonotypes were assigned CD4 or CD8 identity according to which sequenced CD4 or CD8 repertoire held them at higher abundance. The public sequencing data were trimmed at Q25 with fastp and processed into clonotypes with MiXCR by TCRdb, which kept only in-frame beta chains. Every CDR3 protein is listed once, alongside the most common genes and DNA of its rows. These V and J calls derive from TCRdb rather than the authors' analysis. The sample table lists approximately 300,000 distinct CDR3 sequences, around 10% of them with a count of one. Jointly, the top ten make up 3% to 4% of the sample.

V and J lose 7 bases and 1 base, and a span of 16 bases separates them. The CDR3 runs 15 amino acids, cysteine and phenylalanine included. Only CDR3 DNA is held: 45 bases, read in frame from base 1. The germline V gene sets CDR1 to MNHEY and CDR2 to SVGEGT. Overall study results and their limits: Most clones expanded after primary vaccination were re-detected after the booster (around 96% of CD4 and 88% of CD8), suggesting broad memory maintenance. Only two donors were included in the study, so the extent to which the findings can be generalized is limited. A small share of clonotypes was detected in both CD4 and CD8 compartments, with the overlap likely arising from convergent recombination. Compared with the primary T-cell response, the secondary T-cell response was faster but weaker, reaching its peak on day 5 rather than on day 15. FACS-sorted repertoires could contain abundant contaminating clonotypes from the bulk population, so computational filtering was required.

The sequencing used CD4+ T cells sorted from PBMCs, collected 45 days after the yellow fever booster vaccination. The sequence links TRBV6-2 or TRBV6-3 to TRBJ2-5; tentative D gene TRBD2, with 5 bases matching. This receptor was identified in a young man who received the YFV17D yellow fever vaccine. In nucleotides, the sequence is TGTGCCAGCATCCAGAGTTTGGGGAGCCAAGAGACCCAGTACTTC. Its translation reads: CASIQSLGSQETQYF.